The 8 T cell receptor beta chains reported below all come from one sample, sequenced in a study of shared clonotypes between healthy human individuals. The protocol was immunoSEQ multiplex PCR, while the TCRdb copy is restricted to in-frame clones and leaves out a portion. The table has some 1.5 million clones, 95% to 99% seen once; the top ten hold about 0.45%. The sequencing sample was made of naive CD4+ T cells sorted from blood. Subset noted: CD45RA+ positively selected. These receptors were collected from a man aged 25-45 years in good health.

Concerning this clone itself: The sample has other DNA sequences that encode this CDR3 too. The V call is TRBV27, the J call TRBJ2-5; D gene uncertain. Per germline, CDR1 MNHEY and CDR2 SMNVEV (reference sequence). V was cut by 5 bases and J by 2 bases, with 3 bases left in between. The CDR3 spans 11 residues. The CDR3 nucleotides read TGTGCCAGCAGTCTGCAAGAGACCCAGTACTTC. As protein: CASSLQETQYF.

The chain recombines TRBV7-2 with TRBJ2-3, with D possibly TRBD2 on 5 matching bases. Germline V gene lookup returns CDR1 SGHTA and CDR2 FQGNSA. The CDR3 length is 15 residues. V gave up 5 bases and J gave up 6 bases, with 18 bases separating them. CDR3 sequence: CASSPRVRVPDTQYF. The CDR3 DNA is TGTGCCAGCAGCCCGCGGGTGAGGGTCCCTGATACGCAGTATTTT.

This rearrangement joins TRBV14 to TRBJ1-2, with TRBD1 as a possible D gene (5 bases). The length of the CDR3 is 16 residues. V lost 4 bases, J lost 8 bases, and 23 bases lay in between. Germline CDR1 reads SGHDN; CDR2 reads FVKESK. The CDR3 loop reads CASSPLLRGASMGYTF. DNA of the CDR3: TGTGCCAGCAGCCCCTTACTCCGCGGGGCCTCTATGGGCTACACCTTC. Using reference TRBV14 and TRBJ1-2 for the parts outside the CDR3, the full variable domain is EAGVTQFPSHSVIEKGQTVTLRCDPISGHDNLYWYRRVMGKEIKFLLHFVKESKQDESGMPNNRFLAERTGGTYSTLKVQPAELEDSGVYFCASSPLLRGASMGYTFGSGTRLTVV.

The chain combines TRBV11-2 with TRBJ2-2; 9 bases agree with TRBD1. The junction had 6 bases not matched to a gene; V was cut back by 2 bases and J by 5 bases. CDR3 length equals 16 residues. Germline assignment: CDR1 SGHAT and CDR2 FQNNGV. The CDR3, as DNA: TGTGCCAGCAGCTTACGTGGGACAGGGAGGACCGGGGAGCTGTTTTTT. Residues: CASSLRGTGRTGELFF. Full variable domain (rest looked up from reference TRBV11-2 and TRBJ2-2): EAGVAQSPRYKIIEKRQSVAFWCNPISGHATLYWYQQILGQGPKLLIQFQNNGVVDDSQLPKDRFSAERLKGVDSTLKIQPAKLEDSAVYLCASSLRGTGRTGELFFGEGSRLTVL.

This chain connects TRBV25-1 to TRBJ2-7; no clear D gene. Per germline, CDR1 MGHDK and CDR2 SYGVNS. V lost 3 bases, J lost 7 bases, and 16 bases lay in between. The CDR3 consists of 14 residues. The CDR3 DNA is TGTGCCAGCAGTGAGCCGGGTCCCTTCACGGAGCAGTACTTC. Amino acid sequence: CASSEPGPFTEQYF.

The chain employs TRBV2 and TRBJ2-1, with no clear D. The V and J ends lost 6 bases and 6 bases respectively, with 15 bases between them. CDR1 is SNHLY and CDR2 is FYNNEI in the germline V gene. CDR3 length equals 14 residues. This CDR3 is CASSLPVVANEQFF. CDR3 nucleotides: TGTGCCAGCAGCCTTCCCGTAGTCGCCAATGAGCAGTTCTTC.

This chain connects TRBV5-4 to TRBJ2-3; possible D gene TRBD2, 6 bases. In germline, CDR1 is SGHNT, CDR2 YYREEE (reference sequence). The germline V and J ends were trimmed by 0 bases and 5 bases, with 13 bases remaining between them. The CDR3 is 15 amino acids. The CDR3 DNA follows: TGTGCCAGCAGCTTGGGGACTACCGGGGTAGATACGCAGTATTTT. Translated: CASSLGTTGVDTQYF.

The chain employs TRBV28 and TRBJ1-3; unclear D gene. CDR1 is MDHEN and CDR2 is SYDVKM in the germline V gene. This CDR3 comprises 15 residues. V gave up 5 bases and J gave up 4 bases, with 15 bases separating them. The CDR3: CASSPPIGSGNTIYF. The CDR3 DNA is TGTGCCAGCAGTCCACCCATAGGATCCGGAAACACCATATATTTT. The full variable domain, its missing parts supplied by reference TRBV28 and TRBJ1-3, is DVKVTQSSRYLVKRTGEKVFLECVQDMDHENMFWYRQDPGLGLRLIYFSYDVKMKEKGDIPEGYSVSREKKERFSLILESASTNQTSMYLCASSPPIGSGNTIYFGEGSWLTVV.